This T cell receptor (beta chain) was observed in a study of graft-versus-host responses after intestinal transplantation. Background on the study: Recipients were all induced with anti-thymocyte globulin, then given tacrolimus and steroids for 3 to 4 years.

Study outcomes and limitations: There were GvH clones found in recipient marrow, and some of them appeared first in ileum or blood.

This clone has just one count. Here immunoSEQ multiplex PCR was the method, and the copy in TCRdb shows in-frame clones only, minus some. The table lists about 21,000 clones, 55% to 70% of them singletons, with 0.95% to 1.1% in the top ten. Germline V gene sequence: CDR1 SGHTS, CDR2 YDEGEE. The CDR3 loop spans 10 amino acids. V lost 7 bases to trimming and J lost 4 bases, with 5 bases between them. Sorting was performed after the reaction on proliferating CFSE-low CD3+CD4+ and CD3+CD8+ responders. The sequencing used alloreactive CD4+ T cells from a mixed lymphocyte reaction culture, collected before intestinal transplant. Subset in this sample: CFSE-low proliferating T cells sorted from roughly six-day pre-transplant mixed lymphocyte reaction (GvH or HvG direction). The TCR originated in a human patient who received an intestinal transplant. The chain employs TRBV5-8 and TRBJ1-2; no definite D call. CDR3 region: CASESYGYTF. CDR3 coding DNA: TGTGCCAGCGAGAGCTATGGCTACACCTTC.